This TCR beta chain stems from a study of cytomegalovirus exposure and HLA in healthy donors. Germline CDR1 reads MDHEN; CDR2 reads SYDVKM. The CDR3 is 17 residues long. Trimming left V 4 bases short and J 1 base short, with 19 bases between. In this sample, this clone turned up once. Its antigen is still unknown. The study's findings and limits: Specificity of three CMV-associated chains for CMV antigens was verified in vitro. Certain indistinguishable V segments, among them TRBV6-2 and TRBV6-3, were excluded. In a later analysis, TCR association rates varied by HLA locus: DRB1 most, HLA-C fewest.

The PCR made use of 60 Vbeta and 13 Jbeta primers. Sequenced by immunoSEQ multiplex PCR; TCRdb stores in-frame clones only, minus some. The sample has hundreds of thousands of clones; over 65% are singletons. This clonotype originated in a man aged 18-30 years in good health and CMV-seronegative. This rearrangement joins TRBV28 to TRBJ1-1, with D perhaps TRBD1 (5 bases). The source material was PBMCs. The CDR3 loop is CASSSGGSGPRNTEAFF. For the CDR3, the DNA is TGTGCCAGCAGTTCTGGGGGGTCGGGACCCCGGAACACTGAAGCTTTCTTT.